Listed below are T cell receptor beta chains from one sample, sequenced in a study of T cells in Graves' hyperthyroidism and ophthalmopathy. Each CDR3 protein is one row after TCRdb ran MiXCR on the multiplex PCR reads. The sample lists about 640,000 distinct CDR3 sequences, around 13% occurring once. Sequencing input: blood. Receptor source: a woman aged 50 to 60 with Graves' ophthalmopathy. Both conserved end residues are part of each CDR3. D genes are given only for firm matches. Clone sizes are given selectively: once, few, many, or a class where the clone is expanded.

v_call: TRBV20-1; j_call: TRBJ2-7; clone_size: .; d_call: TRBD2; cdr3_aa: CSARGELAGRDSYEQYF; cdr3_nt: TGCAGTGCTAGAGGGGAACTAGCGGGAAGGGATTCCTACGAGCAGTACTTC
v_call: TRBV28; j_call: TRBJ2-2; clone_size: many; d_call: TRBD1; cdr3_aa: CASTPQDRASGELFF; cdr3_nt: TGTGCCAGCACTCCACAAGACAGGGCGTCCGGGGAGCTGTTTTTT
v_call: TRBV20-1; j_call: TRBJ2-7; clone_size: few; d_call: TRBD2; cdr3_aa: CSAREGGRISYEQYF; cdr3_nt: TGCAGTGCTAGAGAGGGCGGGAGGATCTCCTACGAGCAGTACTTC
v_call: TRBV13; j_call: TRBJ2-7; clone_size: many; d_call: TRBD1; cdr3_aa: CASSLGHRTGSYEQYF; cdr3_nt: TGTGCCAGCAGCTTAGGCCACCGGACAGGCTCCTACGAGCAGTACTTC
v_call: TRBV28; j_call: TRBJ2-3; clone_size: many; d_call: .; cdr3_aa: CASSRLQLRGNTDTQYF; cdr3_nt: TGTGCCAGCAGTCGCCTTCAACTCAGGGGCAACACAGATACGCAGTATTTT
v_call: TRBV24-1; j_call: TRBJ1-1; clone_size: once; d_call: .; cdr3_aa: CATSGLQNTEAFF; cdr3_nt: TGTGCCACCAGTGGTTTACAGAACACTGAAGCTTTCTTT
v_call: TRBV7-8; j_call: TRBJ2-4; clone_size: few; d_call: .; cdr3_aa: CASSLTQGRNIQYF; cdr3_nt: TGTGCCAGCAGCTTAACACAGGGTCGGAACATTCAGTACTTC
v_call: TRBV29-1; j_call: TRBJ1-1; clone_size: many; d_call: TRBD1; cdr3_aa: CSGKPGQENTEAFF; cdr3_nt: TGCAGCGGGAAACCGGGACAGGAGAACACTGAAGCTTTCTTT
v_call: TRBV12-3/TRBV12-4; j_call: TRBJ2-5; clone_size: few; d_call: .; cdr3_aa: CASSTTGLAFETQYF; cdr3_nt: TGTGCCAGCAGTACCACGGGGCTAGCTTTCGAGACCCAGTACTTC
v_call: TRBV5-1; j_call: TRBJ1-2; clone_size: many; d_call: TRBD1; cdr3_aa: CASSDRDRKGYGYTF; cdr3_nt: TGCGCCAGCAGCGATAGGGACAGGAAGGGCTATGGCTACACCTTC
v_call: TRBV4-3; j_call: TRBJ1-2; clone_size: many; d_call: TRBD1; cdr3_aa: CASSPAPGQNYGYTF; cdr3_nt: TGCGCCAGCAGCCCCGCTCCGGGACAGAACTATGGCTACACCTTC
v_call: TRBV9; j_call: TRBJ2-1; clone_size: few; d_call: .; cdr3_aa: CASSETLDYEQFF; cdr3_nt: TGTGCCAGCAGCGAGACGCTCGATTACGAGCAGTTCTTC
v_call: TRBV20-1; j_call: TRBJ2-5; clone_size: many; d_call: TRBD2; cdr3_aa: CSARDSSGSGETQYF; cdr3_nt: TGCAGTGCTAGAGATTCTAGCGGGAGTGGGGAGACCCAGTACTTC
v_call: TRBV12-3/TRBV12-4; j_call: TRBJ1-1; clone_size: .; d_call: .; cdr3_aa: CASIFMGRGTEAFF; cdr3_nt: TGTGCCAGCATTTTTATGGGTAGGGGCACTGAAGCTTTCTTT
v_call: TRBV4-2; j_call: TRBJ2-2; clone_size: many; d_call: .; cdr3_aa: CASSQGTSTTGELFF; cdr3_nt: TGTGCCAGCAGCCAAGGAACTAGCACCACCGGGGAGCTGTTTTTT
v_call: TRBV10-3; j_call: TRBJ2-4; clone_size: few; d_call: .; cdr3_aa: CASGPGLAKNIQYF; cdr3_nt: TGTGCCTCCGGACCGGGGCTAGCCAAAAACATTCAGTACTTC
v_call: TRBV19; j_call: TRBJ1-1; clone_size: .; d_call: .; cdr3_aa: CASSNNRNTEAFF; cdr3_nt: TGTGCCAGTAGTAATAATCGAAACACTGAAGCTTTCTTT
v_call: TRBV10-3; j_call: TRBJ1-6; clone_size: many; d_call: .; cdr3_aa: CAISRQDYNSPLHF; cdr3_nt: TGTGCCATCAGCCGACAGGACTATAATTCACCCCTCCACTTT
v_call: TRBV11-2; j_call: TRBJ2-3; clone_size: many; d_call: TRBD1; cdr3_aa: CASSFRTGQGYTDTQYF; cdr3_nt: TGTGCCAGCAGCTTCCGTACGGGACAGGGATACACAGATACGCAGTATTTT
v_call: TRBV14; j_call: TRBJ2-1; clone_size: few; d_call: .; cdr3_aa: CASSRWPGDEQFF; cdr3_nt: TGTGCCAGCAGCCGCTGGCCAGGGGATGAGCAGTTCTTC
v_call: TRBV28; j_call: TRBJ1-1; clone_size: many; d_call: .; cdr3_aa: CASSWDENTEAFF; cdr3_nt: TGTGCCAGCAGCTGGGATGAGAACACTGAAGCTTTCTTT
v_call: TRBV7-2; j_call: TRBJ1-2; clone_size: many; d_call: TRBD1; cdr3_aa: CASSLEGQGGNYGYTF; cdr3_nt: TGTGCCAGCAGCTTAGAGGGACAGGGTGGGAACTATGGCTACACCTTC
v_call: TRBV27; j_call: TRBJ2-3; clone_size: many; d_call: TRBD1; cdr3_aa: CASSSRQGSDTQYF; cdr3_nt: TGTGCCAGCAGTTCGCGACAGGGTTCCGATACGCAGTATTTT
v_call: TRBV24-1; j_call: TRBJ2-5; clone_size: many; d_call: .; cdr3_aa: CATSDPRPMASGETQYF; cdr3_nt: TGTGCCACCAGTGATCCCCGCCCCATGGCCTCGGGGGAGACCCAGTACTTC
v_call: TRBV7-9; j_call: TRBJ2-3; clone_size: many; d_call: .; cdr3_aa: CASSLEDGVGSTDTQYF; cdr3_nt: TGTGCCAGCAGCTTAGAGGACGGGGTGGGTAGCACAGATACGCAGTATTTT
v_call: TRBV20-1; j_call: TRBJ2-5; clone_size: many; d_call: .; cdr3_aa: CSARDAQQVRETQYF; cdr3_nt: TGCAGTGCTAGAGATGCTCAACAGGTCCGAGAGACCCAGTACTTC
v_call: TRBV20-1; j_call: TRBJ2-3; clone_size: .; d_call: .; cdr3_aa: CSADQRTDTQYF; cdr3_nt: TGCAGTGCAGACCAACGCACAGATACGCAGTATTTT
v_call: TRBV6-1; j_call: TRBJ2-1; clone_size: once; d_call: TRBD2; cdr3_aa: CASTPGLRYNEQFF; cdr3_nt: TGTGCCAGCACCCCGGGACTACGATACAATGAGCAGTTCTTC
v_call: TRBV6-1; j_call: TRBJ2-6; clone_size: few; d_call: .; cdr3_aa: CASLLGEAGANVLTF; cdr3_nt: TGTGCCAGCTTGTTGGGCGAGGCTGGGGCCAACGTCCTGACTTTC
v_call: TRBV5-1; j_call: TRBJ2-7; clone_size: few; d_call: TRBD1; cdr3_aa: CASSPGQGEREQYF; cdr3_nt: TGCGCCAGCAGCCCGGGACAGGGGGAGAGGGAGCAGTACTTC
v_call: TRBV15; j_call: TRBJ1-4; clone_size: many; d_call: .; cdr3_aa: CATSREGNEKLFF; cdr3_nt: TGTGCCACCAGCAGAGAGGGGAATGAAAAACTGTTTTTT
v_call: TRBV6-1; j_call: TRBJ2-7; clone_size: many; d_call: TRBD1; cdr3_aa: CASSYSWTGVYEQYF; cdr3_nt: TGTGCCAGCAGCTACTCCTGGACAGGGGTCTACGAGCAGTACTTC
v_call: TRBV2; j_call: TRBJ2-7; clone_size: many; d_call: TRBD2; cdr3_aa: CASELAGAYEQYF; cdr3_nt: TGTGCCAGCGAGCTAGCGGGAGCCTACGAGCAGTACTTC
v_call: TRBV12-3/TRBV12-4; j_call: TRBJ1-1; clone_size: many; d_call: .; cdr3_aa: CASSFWGLNTEAFF; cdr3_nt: TGTGCCAGCAGTTTTTGGGGGTTGAACACTGAAGCTTTCTTT
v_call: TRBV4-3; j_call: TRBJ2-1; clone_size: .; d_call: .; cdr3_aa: CASSQDLQFWNEQFF; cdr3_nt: TGCGCCAGCAGCCAAGATCTCCAATTTTGGAATGAGCAGTTCTTC
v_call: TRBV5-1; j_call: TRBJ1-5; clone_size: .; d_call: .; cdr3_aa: CAGSLGDSNQPQHF; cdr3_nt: TGTGCCGGCAGCTTAGGGGATAGCAATCAGCCCCAGCATTTT
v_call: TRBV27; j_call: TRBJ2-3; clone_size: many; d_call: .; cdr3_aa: CASSPLATRTDTQYF; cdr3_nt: TGTGCCAGCAGTCCCCTTGCGACCCGCACAGATACGCAGTATTTT
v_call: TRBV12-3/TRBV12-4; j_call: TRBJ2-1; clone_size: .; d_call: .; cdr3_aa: CASSPGGTPSYNEQFF; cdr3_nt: TGTGCCAGCAGTCCAGGCGGGACGCCCTCCTACAATGAGCAGTTCTTC
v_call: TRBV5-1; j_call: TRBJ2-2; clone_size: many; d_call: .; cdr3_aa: CASSLRDGSFPGELFF; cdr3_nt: TGCGCCAGCAGCTTGCGGGACGGGAGTTTTCCCGGGGAGCTGTTTTTT
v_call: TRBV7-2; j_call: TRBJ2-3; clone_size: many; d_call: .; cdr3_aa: CASSLIDTDTQYF; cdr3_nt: TGTGCCAGCAGCCTGATAGACACAGATACGCAGTATTTT
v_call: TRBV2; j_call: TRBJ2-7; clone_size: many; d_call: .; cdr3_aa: CASSDRRVPYEQYF; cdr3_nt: TGTGCCAGCAGTGACAGACGGGTCCCCTACGAGCAGTACTTC
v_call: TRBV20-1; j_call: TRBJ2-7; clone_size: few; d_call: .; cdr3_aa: CSARDGYRGISYEQYF; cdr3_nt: TGCAGTGCTAGAGATGGATATCGCGGGATCTCCTACGAGCAGTACTTC
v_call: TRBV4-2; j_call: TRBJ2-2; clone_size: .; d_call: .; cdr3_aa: CASSQDGQTNTGELFF; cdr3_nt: TGTGCCAGCAGCCAAGATGGACAGACGAACACCGGGGAGCTGTTTTTT
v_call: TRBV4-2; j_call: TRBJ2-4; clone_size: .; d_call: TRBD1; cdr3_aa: CASSHSTGEGNIQYF; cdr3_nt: TGTGCCAGCAGCCACTCTACAGGGGAAGGGAACATTCAGTACTTC
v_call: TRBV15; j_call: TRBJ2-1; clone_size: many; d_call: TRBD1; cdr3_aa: CATSRGWYGQGDNEQFF; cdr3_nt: TGTGCCACCAGCAGAGGGTGGTACGGGCAGGGGGACAATGAGCAGTTCTTC
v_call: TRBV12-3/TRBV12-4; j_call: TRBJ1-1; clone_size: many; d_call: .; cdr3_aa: CASRPSSGGTEAFF; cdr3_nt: TGTGCCAGCAGGCCTTCCTCGGGGGGAACTGAAGCTTTCTTT
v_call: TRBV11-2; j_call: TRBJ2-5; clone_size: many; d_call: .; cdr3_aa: CASSRGTRQETQYF; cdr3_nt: TGTGCCAGCAGTCGGGGGACCCGACAAGAGACCCAGTACTTC
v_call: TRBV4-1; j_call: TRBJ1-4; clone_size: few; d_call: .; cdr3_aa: CASSPGYGEKLFF; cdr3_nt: TGCGCCAGCAGTCCGGGTTATGGTGAAAAACTGTTTTTT
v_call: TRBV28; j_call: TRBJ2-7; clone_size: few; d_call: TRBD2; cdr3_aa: CASSLEGLAREQYF; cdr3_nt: TGTGCCAGCAGTTTGGAGGGACTAGCTCGCGAGCAGTACTTC
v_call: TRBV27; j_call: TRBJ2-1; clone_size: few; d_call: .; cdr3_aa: CASSTRVSYNEQFF; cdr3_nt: TGTGCCAGCAGTACCCGTGTGTCCTACAATGAGCAGTTCTTC